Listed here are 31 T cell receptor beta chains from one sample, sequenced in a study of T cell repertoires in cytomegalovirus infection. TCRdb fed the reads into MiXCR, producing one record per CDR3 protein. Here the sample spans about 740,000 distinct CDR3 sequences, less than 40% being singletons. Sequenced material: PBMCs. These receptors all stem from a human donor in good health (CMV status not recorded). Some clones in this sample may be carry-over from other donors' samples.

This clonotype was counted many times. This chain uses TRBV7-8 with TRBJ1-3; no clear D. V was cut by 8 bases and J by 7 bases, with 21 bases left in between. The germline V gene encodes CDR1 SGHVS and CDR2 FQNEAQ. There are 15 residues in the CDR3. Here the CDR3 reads CASLTSRGRGNTIYF. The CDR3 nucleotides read TGTGCCAGCCTTACCTCGAGAGGGCGAGGGAACACCATATATTTT.

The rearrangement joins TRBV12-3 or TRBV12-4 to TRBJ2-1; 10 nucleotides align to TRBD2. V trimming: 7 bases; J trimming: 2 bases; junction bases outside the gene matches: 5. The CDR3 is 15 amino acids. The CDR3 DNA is TGTGCCAGCATTGGGGGACTAGCGACCTACAATGAGCAGTTCTTC. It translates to CASIGGLATYNEQFF.

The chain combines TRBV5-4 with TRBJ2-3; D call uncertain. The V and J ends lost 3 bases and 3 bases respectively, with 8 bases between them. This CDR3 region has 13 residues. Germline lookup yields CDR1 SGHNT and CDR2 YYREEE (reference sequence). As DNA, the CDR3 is TGTGCCAGCAGCTGGGAAAATACAGATACGCAGTATTTT. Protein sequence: CASSWENTDTQYF.

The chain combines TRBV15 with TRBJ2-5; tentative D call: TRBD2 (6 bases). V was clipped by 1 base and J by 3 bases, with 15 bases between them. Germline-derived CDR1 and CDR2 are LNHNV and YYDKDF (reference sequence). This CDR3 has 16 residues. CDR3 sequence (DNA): TGTGCCACCAGCAGAGGATTAGCGGCCACAAAAGAGACCCAGTACTTC. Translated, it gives CATSRGLAATKETQYF.

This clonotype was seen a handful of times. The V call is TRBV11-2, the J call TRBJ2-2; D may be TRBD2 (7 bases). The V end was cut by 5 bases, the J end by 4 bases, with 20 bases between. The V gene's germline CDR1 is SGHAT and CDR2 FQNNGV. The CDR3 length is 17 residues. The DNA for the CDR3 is TGTGCCAGCAGCCCGCCCCGGGGGGCCGACGGCACCGGGGAGCTGTTTTTT. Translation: CASSPPRGADGTGELFF.

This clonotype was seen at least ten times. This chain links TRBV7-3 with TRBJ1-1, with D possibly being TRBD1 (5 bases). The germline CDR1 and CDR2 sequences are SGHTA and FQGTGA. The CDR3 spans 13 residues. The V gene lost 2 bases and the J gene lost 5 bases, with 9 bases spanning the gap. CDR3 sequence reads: CASSLDQGTEAFF. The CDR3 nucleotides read TGTGCCAGCAGCTTAGATCAGGGTACTGAAGCTTTCTTT.

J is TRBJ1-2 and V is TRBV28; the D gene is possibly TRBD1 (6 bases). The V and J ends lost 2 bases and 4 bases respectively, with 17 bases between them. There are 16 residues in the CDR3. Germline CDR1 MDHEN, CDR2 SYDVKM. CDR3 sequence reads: CASSLDGARGSYGYTF. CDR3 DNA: TGTGCCAGCAGTTTAGATGGGGCGAGGGGGAGCTATGGCTACACCTTC.

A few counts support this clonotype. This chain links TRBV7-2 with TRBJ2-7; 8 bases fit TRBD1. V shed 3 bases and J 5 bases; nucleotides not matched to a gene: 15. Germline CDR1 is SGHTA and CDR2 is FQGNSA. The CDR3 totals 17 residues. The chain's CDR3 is CASSFTSSETGVDEQYF. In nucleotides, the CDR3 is TGTGCCAGCAGCTTCACCTCGAGTGAGACAGGGGTCGACGAGCAGTACTTC.

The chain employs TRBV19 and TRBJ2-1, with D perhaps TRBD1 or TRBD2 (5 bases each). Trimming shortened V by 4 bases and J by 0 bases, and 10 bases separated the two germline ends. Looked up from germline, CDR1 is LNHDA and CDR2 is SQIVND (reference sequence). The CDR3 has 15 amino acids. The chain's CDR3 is CASSRGSGSYNEQFF. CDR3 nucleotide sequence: TGTGCCAGTAGTAGGGGGAGTGGCTCCTACAATGAGCAGTTCTTC.

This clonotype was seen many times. In nucleotides, the CDR3 is TGTGCCAGCAGTTTCATGAGCTCCTACAATGAGCAGTTCTTC. Amino acids: CASSFMSSYNEQFF. The V gene is TRBV12-3 or TRBV12-4, the J gene TRBJ2-1; D gene ambiguous. V was pared by 3 bases and J by 0 bases, with 6 bases between. CDR3 length: 14 amino acids.

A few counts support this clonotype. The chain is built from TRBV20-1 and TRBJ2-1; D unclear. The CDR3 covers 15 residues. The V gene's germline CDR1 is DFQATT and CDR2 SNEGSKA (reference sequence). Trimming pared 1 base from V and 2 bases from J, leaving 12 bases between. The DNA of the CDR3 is TGCAGTGCTAGAGTGGGTAGTCGCCCCTACAATGAGCAGTTCTTC. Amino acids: CSARVGSRPYNEQFF.

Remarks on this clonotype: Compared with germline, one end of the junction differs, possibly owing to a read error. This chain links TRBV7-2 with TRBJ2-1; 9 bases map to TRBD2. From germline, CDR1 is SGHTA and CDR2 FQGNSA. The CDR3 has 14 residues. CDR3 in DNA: TGTGCCAGCAGCTTAACTAGCGGGCTTACTGAGCATTTCTTC. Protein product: CASSLTSGLTEHFF.

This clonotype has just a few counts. CDR3 protein: CASSESGTGGGEQYF. CDR3 in DNA: TGCGCCAGCAGTGAGTCGGGGACAGGGGGCGGCGAGCAGTACTTC. The chain links TRBV10-2 to TRBJ2-7; 12 bases align to TRBD1. This CDR3 has 15 residues. Trimming took 0 bases from V and 6 from J; bases not matched to a gene: 3. Germline-derived CDR1 and CDR2 are WSHSY and SAAADI.

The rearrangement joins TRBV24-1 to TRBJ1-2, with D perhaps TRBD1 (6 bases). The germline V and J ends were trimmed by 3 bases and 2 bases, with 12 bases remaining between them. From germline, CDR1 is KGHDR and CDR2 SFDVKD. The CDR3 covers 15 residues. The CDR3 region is CATSDTRQGNYGYTF. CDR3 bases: TGTGCCACCAGTGATACCCGCCAGGGGAACTATGGCTACACCTTC.

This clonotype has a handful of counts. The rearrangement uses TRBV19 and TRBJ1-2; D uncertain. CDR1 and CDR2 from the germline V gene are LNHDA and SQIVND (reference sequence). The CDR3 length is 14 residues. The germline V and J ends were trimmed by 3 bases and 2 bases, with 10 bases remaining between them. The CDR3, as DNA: TGTGCCAGTAGTATGATGGCGGAGAACTATGGCTACACCTTC. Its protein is CASSMMAENYGYTF.

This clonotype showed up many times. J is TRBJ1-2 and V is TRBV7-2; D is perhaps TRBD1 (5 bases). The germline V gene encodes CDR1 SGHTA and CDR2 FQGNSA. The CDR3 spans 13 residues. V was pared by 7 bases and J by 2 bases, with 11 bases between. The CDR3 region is CASITGRNYGYTF. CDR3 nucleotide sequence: TGTGCCAGCATCACAGGTCGGAACTATGGCTACACCTTC.

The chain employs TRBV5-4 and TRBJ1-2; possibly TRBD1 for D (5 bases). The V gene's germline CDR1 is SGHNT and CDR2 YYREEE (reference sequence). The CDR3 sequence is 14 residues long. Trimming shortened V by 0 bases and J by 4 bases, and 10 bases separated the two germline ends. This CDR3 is CASSLGRDRYGYTF. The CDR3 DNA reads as TGTGCCAGCAGCTTGGGCAGGGACCGCTATGGCTACACCTTC.

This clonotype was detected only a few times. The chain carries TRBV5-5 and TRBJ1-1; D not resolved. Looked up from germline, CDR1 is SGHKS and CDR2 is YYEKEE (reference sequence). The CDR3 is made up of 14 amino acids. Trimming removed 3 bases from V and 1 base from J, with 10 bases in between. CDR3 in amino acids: CASSYFGQNTEAFF. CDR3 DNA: TGTGCCAGCAGCTACTTTGGCCAGAACACTGAAGCTTTCTTT. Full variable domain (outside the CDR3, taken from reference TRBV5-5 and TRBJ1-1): DAGVTQSPTHLIKTRGQQVTLRCSPISGHKSVSWYQQVLGQGPQFIFQYYEKEERGRGNFPDRFSARQFPNYSSELNVNALLLGDSALYLCASSYFGQNTEAFFGQGTRLTVV.

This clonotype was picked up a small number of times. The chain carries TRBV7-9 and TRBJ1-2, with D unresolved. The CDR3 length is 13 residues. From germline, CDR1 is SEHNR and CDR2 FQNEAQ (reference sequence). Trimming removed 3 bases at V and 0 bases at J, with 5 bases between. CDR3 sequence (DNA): TGTGCCAGCAGCTTTAGGACTAACTATGGCTACACCTTC. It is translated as CASSFRTNYGYTF.

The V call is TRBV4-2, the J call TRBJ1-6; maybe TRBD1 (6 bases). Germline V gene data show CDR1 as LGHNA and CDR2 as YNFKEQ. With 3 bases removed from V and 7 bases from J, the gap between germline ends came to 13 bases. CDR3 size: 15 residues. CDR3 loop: CASSHGGLSNSPLHF. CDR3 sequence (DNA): TGTGCCAGCAGCCACGGGGGGCTTTCAAATTCACCCCTCCACTTT.

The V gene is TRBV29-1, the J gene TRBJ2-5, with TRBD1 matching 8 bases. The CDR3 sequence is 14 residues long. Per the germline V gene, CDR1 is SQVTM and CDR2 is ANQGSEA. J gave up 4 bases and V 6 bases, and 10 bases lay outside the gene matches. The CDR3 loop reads CSVCRGQNGETQYF. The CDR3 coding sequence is TGCAGCGTATGCAGGGGGCAAAACGGAGAGACCCAGTACTTC.

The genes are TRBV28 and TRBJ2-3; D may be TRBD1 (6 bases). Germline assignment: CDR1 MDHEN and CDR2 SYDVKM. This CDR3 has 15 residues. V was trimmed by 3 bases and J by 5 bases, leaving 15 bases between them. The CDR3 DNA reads TGTGCCAGCAGTTTGGGGGCACAGGGAAGAGATACGCAGTATTTT. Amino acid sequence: CASSLGAQGRDTQYF.

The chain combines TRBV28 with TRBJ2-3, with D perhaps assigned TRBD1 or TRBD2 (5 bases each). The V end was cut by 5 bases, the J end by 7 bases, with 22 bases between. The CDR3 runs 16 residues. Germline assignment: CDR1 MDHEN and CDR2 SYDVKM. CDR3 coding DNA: TGTGCCAGCAGTCTCAGCCGGGGACCGGGGTTCTATACGCAGTATTTT. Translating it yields CASSLSRGPGFYTQYF.

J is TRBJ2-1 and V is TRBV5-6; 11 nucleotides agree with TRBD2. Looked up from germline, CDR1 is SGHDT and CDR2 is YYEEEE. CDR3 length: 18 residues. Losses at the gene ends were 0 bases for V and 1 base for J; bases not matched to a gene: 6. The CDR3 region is CASSLGLAGGGSYNEQFF. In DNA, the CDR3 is TGTGCCAGCAGCTTGGGATTAGCGGGAGGGGGGTCCTACAATGAGCAGTTCTTC.

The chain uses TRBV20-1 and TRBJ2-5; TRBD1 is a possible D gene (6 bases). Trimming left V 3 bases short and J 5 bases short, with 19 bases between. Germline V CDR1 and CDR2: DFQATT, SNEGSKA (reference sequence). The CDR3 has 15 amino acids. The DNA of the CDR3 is TGCAGTGCTAGGGGGGCTTCACGGGAAGGCGAGACCCAGTACTTC. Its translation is CSARGASREGETQYF.

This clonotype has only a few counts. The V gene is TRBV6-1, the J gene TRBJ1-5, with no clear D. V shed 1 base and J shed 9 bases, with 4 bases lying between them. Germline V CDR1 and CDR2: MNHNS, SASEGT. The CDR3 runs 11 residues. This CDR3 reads CASSEDLPQHF. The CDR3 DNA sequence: TGTGCCAGCAGTGAAGATCTGCCCCAGCATTTT.

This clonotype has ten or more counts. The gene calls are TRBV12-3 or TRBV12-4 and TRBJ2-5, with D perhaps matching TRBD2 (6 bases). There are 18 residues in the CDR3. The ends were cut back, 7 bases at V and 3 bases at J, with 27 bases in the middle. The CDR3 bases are TGTGCCAGCATCCCTCGGCTGGGGCGGGGCAACCCGAAAGAGACCCAGTACTTC. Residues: CASIPRLGRGNPKETQYF.

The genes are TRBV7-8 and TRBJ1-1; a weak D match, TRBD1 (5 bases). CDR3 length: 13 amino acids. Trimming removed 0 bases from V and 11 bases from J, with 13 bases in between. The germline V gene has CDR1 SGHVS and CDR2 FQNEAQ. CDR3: CASSLAGAATAFF. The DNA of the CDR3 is TGTGCCAGCAGCTTAGCAGGGGCCGCCACTGCTTTCTTT.

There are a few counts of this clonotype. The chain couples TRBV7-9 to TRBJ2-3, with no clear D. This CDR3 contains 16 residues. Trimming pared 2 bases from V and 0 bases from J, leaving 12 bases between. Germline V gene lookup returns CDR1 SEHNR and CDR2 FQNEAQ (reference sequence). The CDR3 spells CASSLYASRSTDTQYF. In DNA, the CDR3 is TGTGCCAGCAGCTTATATGCTAGTAGAAGCACAGATACGCAGTATTTT.

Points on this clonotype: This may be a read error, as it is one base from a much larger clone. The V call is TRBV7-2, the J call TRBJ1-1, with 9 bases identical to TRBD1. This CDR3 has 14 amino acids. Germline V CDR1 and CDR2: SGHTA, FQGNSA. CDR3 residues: CASSFTGGRTESFF. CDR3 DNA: TGTGCCAGCAGTTTCACAGGGGGCAGGACTGAATCTTTCTTT.

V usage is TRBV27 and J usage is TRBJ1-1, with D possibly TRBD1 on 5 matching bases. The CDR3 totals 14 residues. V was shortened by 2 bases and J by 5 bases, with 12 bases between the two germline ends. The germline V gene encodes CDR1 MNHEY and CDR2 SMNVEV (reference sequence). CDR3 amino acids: CASSLRGERTEAFF. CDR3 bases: TGTGCCAGCAGTTTAAGGGGTGAGAGGACTGAAGCTTTCTTT.